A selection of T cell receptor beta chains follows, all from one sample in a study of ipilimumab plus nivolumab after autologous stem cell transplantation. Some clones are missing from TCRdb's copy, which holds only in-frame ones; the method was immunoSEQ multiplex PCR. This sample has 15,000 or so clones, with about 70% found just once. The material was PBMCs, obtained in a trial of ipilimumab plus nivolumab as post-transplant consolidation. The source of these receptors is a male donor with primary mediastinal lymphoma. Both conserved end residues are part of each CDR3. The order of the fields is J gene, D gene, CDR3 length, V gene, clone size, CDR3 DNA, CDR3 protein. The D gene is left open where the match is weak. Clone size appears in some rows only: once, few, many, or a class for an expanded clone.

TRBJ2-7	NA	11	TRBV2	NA	TGTGCCAGCAGAGGGGGTTACGAGCAGTACTTC	CASRGGYEQYF
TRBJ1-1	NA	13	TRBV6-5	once	TGTGCCAGCAGTGAGTGGGGGGAGACTGAAGCTTTCTTT	CASSEWGETEAFF
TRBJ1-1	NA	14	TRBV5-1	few	TGCGCCAGCAGCTGGGGGGCGGAGAACACTGAAGCTTTCTTT	CASSWGAENTEAFF
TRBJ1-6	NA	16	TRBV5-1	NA	TGCGCCAGCAGCTTCGACTTTCGCTCCTATAATTCACCCCTCCACTTT	CASSFDFRSYNSPLHF
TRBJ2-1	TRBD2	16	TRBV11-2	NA	TGTGCCAGCAGCCCACTCGACGGGGGGAAATACAATGAGCAGTTCTTC	CASSPLDGGKYNEQFF
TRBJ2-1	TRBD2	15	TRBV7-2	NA	TGTGCCAGCAGCCAACTAGCGGGAGGGCCGAATGAGCAGTTCTTC	CASSQLAGGPNEQFF
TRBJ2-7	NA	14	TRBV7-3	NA	TGTGCCAGCAGCCCGGACACCAGCTCCTACGAGCAGTACTTC	CASSPDTSSYEQYF
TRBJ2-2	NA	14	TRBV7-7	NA	TGTGCTAGCAGACCCGCGTACCACACCGGGGAGCTGTTTTTT	CASRPAYHTGELFF
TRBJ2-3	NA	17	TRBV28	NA	TGTGCCAGCAGTTTATCAGGGGGAGGGACCTCCACAGATACGCAGTATTTT	CASSLSGGGTSTDTQYF
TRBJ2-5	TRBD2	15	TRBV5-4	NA	TGTGCCAGCAGCAAACTAGCGGGGGGCCAGGAGACCCAGTACTTC	CASSKLAGGQETQYF
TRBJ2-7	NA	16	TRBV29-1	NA	TGCAGCGTTGTAGGGACTCCCTCTGGGTCCTCCTACGAGCAGTACTTC	CSVVGTPSGSSYEQYF